The present T cell receptor (beta chain) was sequenced within a study of blood T cell repertoires in COVID-19. Study background: There were acute and convalescent COVID-19 samples, and they came from the United States, Italy and Spain.

This clone is a singleton in its sample. Only in-frame clones appear in the TCRdb table, and some are missing; sequencing was by immunoSEQ multiplex PCR. The table lists 250,000 to 350,000 clones, 90% to 95% of them singletons. Sample: peripheral blood. This TCR came from a woman aged 25 to 45 with COVID-19, enrolled during active disease.

For the CDR3, the DNA is TGTGCCATCAGGGGCCCCGGACAGGGGGTGGGAGATACGCAGTATTTT. It yields the protein CAIRGPGQGVGDTQYF. The chain joins TRBV10-3 to TRBJ2-3; TRBD1 aligns across 10 bases. The V and J ends lost 6 bases and 5 bases, in that order; junction bases with no gene match: 11. CDR1 and CDR2 (germline): ENHRY, SYGVKD. CDR3 size: 16 residues.